This is a list of T cell receptor beta chains from one sample in a study of cytomegalovirus exposure and HLA in healthy donors. Assay: immunoSEQ multiplex PCR; the TCRdb copy retains only in-frame clones and omits some. The sample comprises roughly 130,000 clones, about 74% of which are singletons, and 6.6% rests with the top ten. Sequencing was performed on PBMCs. The source is a man between 40 and 49 years old in good health and CMV-seropositive. CDR3s include the opening cysteine and the closing phenylalanine or tryptophan. A D gene is named only where the DNA matches it firmly. Not every row has a clone size; where given, it reads once, few, many or a size class.

V gene: TRBV29-1
clone size: .
J gene: TRBJ2-2
D gene: TRBD1
CDR3 DNA: TGCAGCGTTGAGACAGGGGACCCTAACACCGGGGAGCTGTTTTTT
CDR3 protein: CSVETGDPNTGELFF

V gene: TRBV27
clone size: .
J gene: TRBJ2-7
D gene: .
CDR3 DNA: TGTGCCAGCAAGCTGATGGTCGCCGCCTACGAGCAGTACTTC
CDR3 protein: CASKLMVAAYEQYF

V gene: TRBV29-1
clone size: once
J gene: TRBJ2-7
D gene: TRBD1
CDR3 DNA: TGCAGCGTACTCCGACAGGGTAGCTACGAGCAGTACTTC
CDR3 protein: CSVLRQGSYEQYF

V gene: TRBV5-5
clone size: .
J gene: TRBJ1-4
D gene: TRBD1
CDR3 DNA: TGTGCCAGCAGTTCAGGGGGACTAGATGAAAAACTGTTTTTT
CDR3 protein: CASSSGGLDEKLFF

V gene: TRBV6-6
clone size: .
J gene: TRBJ1-2
D gene: .
CDR3 DNA: TGTGCCAGCAGTTACTACGGGGCTAACTATGGCTACACCTTC
CDR3 protein: CASSYYGANYGYTF

V gene: TRBV27
clone size: .
J gene: TRBJ2-3
D gene: TRBD2
CDR3 DNA: TGTGCTTCATTCGGGGGGGCCCGCACAGATACGCAGTATTTT
CDR3 protein: CASFGGARTDTQYF

V gene: TRBV6-5
clone size: .
J gene: TRBJ2-7
D gene: .
CDR3 DNA: TGTGCCAGCAGTTCAACCCTATGGACACTGCCCTACGAGCAGTACTTC
CDR3 protein: CASSSTLWTLPYEQYF

V gene: TRBV19
clone size: medium-sized
J gene: TRBJ2-1
D gene: .
CDR3 DNA: TGTGCCAGTAGGCCTGACAGGAGCTCCTACAATGAGCAGTTCTTC
CDR3 protein: CASRPDRSSYNEQFF

V gene: TRBV5-4
clone size: .
J gene: TRBJ1-2
D gene: .
CDR3 DNA: TGTGCCAGCAGCTTGGCCAATGGTGGGGCCTATGGCTACACCTTC
CDR3 protein: CASSLANGGAYGYTF

V gene: TRBV2
clone size: .
J gene: TRBJ2-2
D gene: .
CDR3 DNA: TGTGCCAGCAGCCCCGACAGGAACACCGGGGAGCTGTTTTTT
CDR3 protein: CASSPDRNTGELFF

V gene: TRBV6-4
clone size: .
J gene: TRBJ2-1
D gene: TRBD1
CDR3 DNA: TGTGCCAGCAGTGACGCGGACAGGGGTGTGAATGAGCAGTTCTTC
CDR3 protein: CASSDADRGVNEQFF

V gene: TRBV19
clone size: .
J gene: TRBJ2-3
D gene: .
CDR3 DNA: TGTGCCAGTACCCTAGGGGGGGGATACACAGATACGCAGTATTTT
CDR3 protein: CASTLGGGYTDTQYF

V gene: TRBV29-1
clone size: .
J gene: TRBJ1-2
D gene: .
CDR3 DNA: TGCAGCGTTGCGAAATCAGGGAACTATGGCTACACCTTC
CDR3 protein: CSVAKSGNYGYTF

V gene: TRBV28
clone size: .
J gene: TRBJ1-4
D gene: TRBD1
CDR3 DNA: TGTGCCAGCAGTCTTTCGGGACAGGGGATTGAAAAACTGTTTTTT
CDR3 protein: CASSLSGQGIEKLFF

V gene: TRBV6-6
clone size: .
J gene: TRBJ1-2
D gene: TRBD1
CDR3 DNA: TGTGCCAGCAGTTACAACAGGGGCGGACACTATGGCTACACCTTC
CDR3 protein: CASSYNRGGHYGYTF

V gene: TRBV7-6
clone size: .
J gene: TRBJ2-2
D gene: TRBD2
CDR3 DNA: TGTGCCAGCAGCTCCATAGCGGGGTCGAACACCGGGGAGCTGTTTTTT
CDR3 protein: CASSSIAGSNTGELFF

V gene: TRBV6-5
clone size: once
J gene: TRBJ2-5
D gene: .
CDR3 DNA: TGTGCCAGCAGCCCCAGGGTTCAAGAGACCCAGTACTTC
CDR3 protein: CASSPRVQETQYF

V gene: TRBV19
clone size: .
J gene: TRBJ1-1
D gene: .
CDR3 DNA: TGTGCCAGTAGTATTTGGGGGGGGATGAACACTGAAGCTTTCTTT
CDR3 protein: CASSIWGGMNTEAFF

V gene: TRBV5-5
clone size: once
J gene: TRBJ2-1
D gene: TRBD1
CDR3 DNA: TGTGCCAGCAGCGCCGGGACAGGGAGCTACAATGAGCAGTTCTTC
CDR3 protein: CASSAGTGSYNEQFF

V gene: TRBV25-1
clone size: .
J gene: TRBJ2-3
D gene: TRBD2
CDR3 DNA: TGTGCCAGCAGTCCTAGCGGGGGGGCTAGCACAGATACGCAGTATTTT
CDR3 protein: CASSPSGGASTDTQYF

V gene: TRBV10-3
clone size: .
J gene: TRBJ1-2
D gene: .
CDR3 DNA: TGTGCCATCAGTGAGAGACACGACTATGGCTACACCTTC
CDR3 protein: CAISERHDYGYTF